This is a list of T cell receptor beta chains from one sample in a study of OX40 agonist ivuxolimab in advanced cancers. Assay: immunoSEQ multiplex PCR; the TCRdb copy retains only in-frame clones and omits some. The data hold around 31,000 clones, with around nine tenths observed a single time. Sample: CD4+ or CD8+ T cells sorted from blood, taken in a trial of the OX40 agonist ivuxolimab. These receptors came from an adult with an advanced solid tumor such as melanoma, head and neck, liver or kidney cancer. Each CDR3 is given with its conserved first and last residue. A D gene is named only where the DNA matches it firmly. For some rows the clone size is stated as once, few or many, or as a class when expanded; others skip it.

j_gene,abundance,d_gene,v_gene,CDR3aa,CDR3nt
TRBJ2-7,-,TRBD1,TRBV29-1,CSVQTGTAYEQYF,TGCAGCGTCCAAACCGGGACAGCCTACGAGCAGTACTTC
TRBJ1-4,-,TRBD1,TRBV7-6,CASRRGQSANEKLFF,TGTGCCAGCAGAAGGGGACAGTCGGCTAATGAAAAACTGTTTTTT
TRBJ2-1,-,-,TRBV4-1,CASSQDAPVYNEQFF,TGCGCCAGCAGCCAAGACGCCCCGGTCTACAATGAGCAGTTCTTC
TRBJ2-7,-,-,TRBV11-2,CASSQFPGYEQYF,TGTGCCAGCAGCCAATTCCCGGGCTACGAGCAGTACTTC
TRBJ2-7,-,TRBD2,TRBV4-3,CASSQGTSLYEQYF,TGCGCCAGCAGCCAAGGGACTAGCCTATACGAGCAGTACTTC
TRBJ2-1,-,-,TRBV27,CASSWGISINEQFF,TGTGCCAGCAGTTGGGGGATCAGTATCAATGAGCAGTTCTTC
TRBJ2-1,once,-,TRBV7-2,CASSFVWEEGEQFF,TGTGCCAGCAGCTTCGTCTGGGAAGAAGGTGAGCAGTTCTTC
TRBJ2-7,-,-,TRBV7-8,CASIPSTGALYEQYF,TGTGCCAGCATTCCTTCGACGGGGGCCTTGTACGAGCAGTACTTC
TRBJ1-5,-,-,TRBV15,CATSRGNGPLQHF,TGTGCCACCAGCAGAGGAAACGGACCCCTACAGCATTTT
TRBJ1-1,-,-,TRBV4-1,CASSPLLGEDTEAFF,TGCGCCAGCAGCCCTCTGCTCGGGGAGGACACTGAAGCTTTCTTT
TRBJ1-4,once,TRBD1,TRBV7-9,CASSLDRGEREKLFF,TGTGCCAGCAGCTTAGACAGGGGAGAAAGGGAAAAACTGTTTTTT
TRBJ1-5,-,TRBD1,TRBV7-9,CASSPTGGAGNNQPQHF,TGTGCCAGCAGCCCTACAGGGGGGGCCGGTAACAATCAGCCCCAGCATTTT
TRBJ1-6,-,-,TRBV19,CASSSWDGNSPLHF,TGTGCCAGTAGTAGTTGGGACGGCAATTCACCCCTCCACTTT
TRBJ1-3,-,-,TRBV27,CASSLGGTGNTIYF,TGTGCCAGCAGTTTAGGCGGCACTGGAAACACCATATATTTT
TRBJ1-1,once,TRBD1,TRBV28,CASSQGQPSTEAFF,TGTGCCAGCAGTCAGGGACAGCCGAGCACTGAAGCTTTCTTT
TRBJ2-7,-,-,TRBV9,CASSTSLHSYEQYF,TGTGCCAGCAGCACCTCCCTCCACTCCTACGAGCAGTACTTC
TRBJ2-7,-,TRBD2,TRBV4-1,CASSLPWSGASYEQYF,TGTGCCAGCAGCCTCCCCTGGAGCGGGGCCTCCTACGAGCAGTACTTC
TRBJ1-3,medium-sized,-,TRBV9,CASSGGQGVEGNTIYF,TGTGCCAGCAGCGGGGGGCAGGGAGTGGAAGGAAACACCATATATTTT
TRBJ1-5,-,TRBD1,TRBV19,CASRDRAYSNQPQHF,TGTGCCAGTAGGGACAGGGCGTATAGCAATCAGCCCCAGCATTTT
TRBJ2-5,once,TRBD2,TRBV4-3,CASSQDSRLAGGPGETQYF,TGCGCCAGCAGCCAAGATTCTAGACTAGCGGGAGGGCCCGGTGAGACCCAGTACTTC
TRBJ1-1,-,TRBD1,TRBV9,CASSDPGRGPNTEAFF,TGTGCCAGCAGCGACCCTGGAAGGGGGCCGAACACTGAAGCTTTCTTT